The source of this TCR beta chain is a study of CD8+ T cells in alopecia areata. Study as a whole: Administration of oral tofacitinib to treated patients was at 5 to 10 mg twice daily. Study-level points and caveats: Scalp sample data also include resident alphabeta T cells from normal skin. Lesional scalp, especially alopecia totalis/universalis, showed higher clonality than normal scalp.

Lesional scalp punch biopsies and peripheral blood were collected from alopecia areata patients. CDR1 and CDR2 (germline): SNHLY, FYNNEI. The CDR3 covers 12 residues. Remarks on this clone: Its specificity is not known.

cDNA reverse transcribed from extracted RNA served as the sequencing template. Method: immunoSEQ multiplex PCR; TCRdb's copy keeps in-frame clones and lacks some. The sample records 150,000 to 200,000 clones, around 63% being singletons. The sample in question was CD4+ T cells sorted from blood, obtained at week 0. The chain employs TRBV2 and TRBJ2-7; D ambiguous. The TCR was taken from a human donor with alopecia areata. The chain's CDR3 is CASSEALHHLHV. The CDR3 DNA is TGTGCCAGCAGTGAAGCGCTTCATCATTTGCACGTC.